The 30 T cell receptor beta chains given below trace back to one sample, sequenced in a study of blood T cell repertoires in COVID-19. Some clones are missing from TCRdb's copy, which holds only in-frame ones; the method was immunoSEQ multiplex PCR. The sample gives roughly 400,000 clones, roughly 88% of which show up once; 1.2% to 1.5% is in the top ten. Sequences were obtained from PBMCs or T cells enriched from blood (not recorded which). Receptors were obtained from a woman under 30 who had been exposed to COVID-19.

The chain is built from TRBV5-1 and TRBJ2-3; 8 bases agree with TRBD1. The CDR3 spans 16 residues. Trimming took 2 bases from V and 0 from J; bases not matched to a gene: 5. Germline CDR1 and CDR2: SGHRS and YFSETQ. The CDR3 here is CASSLQGELSTDTQYF. In DNA form, the CDR3 reads TGCGCCAGCAGCTTACAGGGGGAACTAAGCACAGATACGCAGTATTTT.

The chain uses TRBV4-3 and TRBJ2-7; a possible D gene is TRBD2 (7 bases). Trimming removed 1 base from V and 4 bases from J, with 23 bases in between. The CDR3 length is 18 residues. CDR1 and CDR2 from the germline V gene are LGHNA and YSLEER. CDR3 coding DNA: TGCGCCAGCAGCCAAGTAAGTCCGGACGGGGGGCGAGTATACGAGCAGTACTTC. Its translation is CASSQVSPDGGRVYEQYF.

This clone was seen only a few times. The chain is built from TRBV4-2 and TRBJ1-4, with 7 bases lining up with TRBD1. The V gene end was trimmed by 4 bases and the J gene end by 6 bases; junction bases not matched to a gene: 5. CDR1 is LGHNA, CDR2 YNFKEQ, per germline. The CDR3 runs to 14 residues. The DNA for the CDR3 is TGTGCCAGCAGCCCACAGGGGTGGGATGAAAAACTGTTTTTT. It encodes CASSPQGWDEKLFF.

The V gene is TRBV4-2, the J gene TRBJ2-7; no clear D gene. V lost 3 bases, J lost 1 base, and 4 bases lay in between. Germline V gives CDR1 LGHNA, CDR2 YNFKEQ. The CDR3 is 12 residues long. The CDR3 region has the DNA TGTGCCAGCAGCCAGTCGTCCTACGAGCAGTACTTC. Its translation: CASSQSSYEQYF.

The genes are TRBV28 and TRBJ1-5; 7 positions agree with TRBD1. The trim removed 7 bases at V and 3 bases at J, leaving 6 bases unmatched. Germline V gene sequence: CDR1 MDHEN, CDR2 SYDVKM. The CDR3 contains 14 residues. CDR3 nucleotides: TGTGCCAGCATGGGGGGACAGTACAATCAGCCCCAGCATTTT. Amino acid sequence: CASMGGQYNQPQHF.

V and J are TRBV7-6 and TRBJ2-1; 7 bases agree with TRBD1. The CDR3 length is 16 residues. V lost 4 bases to trimming and J lost 0 bases; unmatched junction nucleotides: 6. The germline V gene encodes CDR1 SGHVS and CDR2 FNYEAQ. The CDR3 loop is CASSSTGVSSYNEQFF. For the CDR3, the DNA is TGTGCCAGCAGCTCTACAGGGGTCAGCTCCTACAATGAGCAGTTCTTC.

This clone turned up a few times. V usage is TRBV7-3 and J usage is TRBJ2-7, with D possibly matching TRBD1 (5 bases). The CDR3 has 13 amino acids. The germline V gene has CDR1 SGHTA and CDR2 FQGTGA. V lost 2 bases and J 6 bases, leaving 11 bases between the germline ends. The CDR3: CASSLYQGSEQYF. Here the CDR3 DNA reads TGTGCCAGCAGCTTATATCAGGGTAGCGAGCAGTACTTC.

The chain joins TRBV10-3 to TRBJ1-3; D is unclear. V was clipped by 4 bases and J by 0 bases, with 10 bases between them. This CDR3 is built from 15 residues. The germline CDR1 and CDR2 sequences are ENHRY and SYGVKD. CDR3 in amino acids: CAISAADTSGNTIYF. For the CDR3, the DNA is TGTGCCATCAGTGCCGCAGATACCTCTGGAAACACCATATATTTT.

The chain carries TRBV7-9 and TRBJ1-2; D remains ambiguous. CDR1 SEHNR and CDR2 FQNEAQ come from the germline V gene (reference sequence). V lost 1 base and J 0 bases, leaving 6 bases between the germline ends. The CDR3 has 14 amino acids. CDR3 protein: CASSLVAANYGYTF. In DNA, the CDR3 is TGTGCCAGCAGCTTAGTGGCAGCTAACTATGGCTACACCTTC.

This chain uses TRBV7-9 with TRBJ2-7; D may be TRBD2 (5 bases). The CDR3 has 12 amino acids. CDR1 and CDR2 (germline): SEHNR, FQNEAQ (reference sequence). V lost 7 bases to trimming and J lost 7 bases, with 14 bases between them. CDR3: CASITSSGEQYF. The CDR3 DNA is TGTGCCAGCATAACCTCTTCGGGGGAGCAGTACTTC.

The chain combines TRBV6-4 with TRBJ1-4, with D maybe TRBD1 (5 bases). Per the germline V gene, CDR1 is MRHNA and CDR2 is SNTAGT. The CDR3 contains 14 residues. V was shortened by 1 base and J by 5 bases, with 8 bases between the two germline ends. CDR3 DNA sequence: TGTGCCAGCAGTGACTGGGCAGGGAATGAAAAACTGTTTTTT. Translation gives CASSDWAGNEKLFF.

The chain has TRBV5-1 and TRBJ1-4; D is unresolved. The CDR3 extends over 15 amino acids. Germline lookup yields CDR1 SGHRS and CDR2 YFSETQ. The V and J ends lost 6 bases and 0 bases respectively, with 12 bases between them. Written as DNA, the CDR3 is TGCGCCAGCACCCCTACGGGTGCAACTAATGAAAAACTGTTTTTT. This encodes CASTPTGATNEKLFF.

The chain joins TRBV3-1 (or the pseudogene TRBV3-2) to TRBJ2-1; perhaps TRBD2 as D (6 bases). The CDR3 totals 17 residues. Germline V gives CDR1 LGHDT, CDR2 YNNKEL (reference sequence). V lost 2 bases and J lost 4, with 18 bases in between. Here the CDR3 reads CASSQPLFGGTYNEQFF. CDR3 DNA sequence: TGTGCCAGCAGCCAACCTCTTTTCGGGGGAACATACAATGAGCAGTTCTTC.

V is TRBV3-1 (or the pseudogene TRBV3-2) and J is TRBJ2-7; a possible D gene is TRBD2 (5 bases). The V end was cut by 0 bases, the J end by 3 bases, with 12 bases between. The germline V gene has CDR1 LGHDT and CDR2 YNNKEL (reference sequence). The CDR3 sequence is 15 residues long. CDR3 loop: CASSQDRLANYEQYF. Written as DNA, the CDR3 is TGTGCCAGCAGCCAAGATAGGCTAGCTAACTACGAGCAGTACTTC.

The chain uses TRBV28 and TRBJ1-2, with 10 bases aligning to TRBD1. V was clipped by 3 bases and J by 5 bases; unmatched bases: 3. The CDR3 runs 14 residues. The germline CDR1 and CDR2 sequences are MDHEN and SYDVKM. The DNA for the CDR3 is TGTGCCAGCAGTTTTGAGGACAGGGGGTATGGCTACACCTTC. Protein product: CASSFEDRGYGYTF.

In the case of this clone: Other DNA sequences in this specimen translate into the identical CDR3. V is TRBV19 and J is TRBJ1-1, with a possible D match to TRBD1 (5 bases). This CDR3 is built from 15 residues. The germline gives CDR1 LNHDA, CDR2 SQIVND (reference sequence). Trimming removed 3 bases at V and 0 bases at J, with 11 bases between. The CDR3 is CASSIAGSMNTEAFF. The CDR3 DNA sequence: TGTGCCAGTAGTATTGCAGGGTCAATGAACACTGAAGCTTTCTTT.

V and J are TRBV28 and TRBJ1-5; TRBD1 matches 10 bases. The CDR3 has 14 residues. V lost 7 bases to trimming and J lost 7 bases; unmatched junction nucleotides: 7. Germline values: CDR1 MDHEN, CDR2 SYDVKM. Here the CDR3 reads CASTRQGAGQPQHF. For the CDR3, the DNA is TGTGCCAGCACTAGACAGGGGGCGGGCCAGCCCCAGCATTTT.

This clone was recorded once. This chain uses TRBV7-2 with TRBJ2-5, with 7 bases matching TRBD1. This CDR3 region has 16 residues. Germline V gene lookup returns CDR1 SGHTA and CDR2 FQGNSA. The junction had 11 bases not matched to a gene; V was cut back by 5 bases and J by 2 bases. The CDR3 loop is CASSHRGQRDQETQYF. In nucleotides, the CDR3 is TGTGCCAGCAGCCATCGGGGACAGCGAGATCAAGAGACCCAGTACTTC. Using reference TRBV7-2 and TRBJ2-5 for the parts outside the CDR3, the full variable domain is GAGVSQSPSNKVTEKGKDVELRCDPISGHTALYWYRQSLGQGLEFLIYFQGNSAPDKSGLPSDRFSAERTGGSVSTLTIQRTQQEDSAVYLCASSHRGQRDQETQYFGPGTRLLVL.

This chain connects TRBV4-2 to TRBJ1-5, with 7 bases aligning to TRBD1. The CDR3 is 17 amino acids. Trimming removed 0 bases from V and 0 bases from J; junction bases left unmatched: 5. Germline V gives CDR1 LGHNA, CDR2 YNFKEQ. CDR3 DNA: TGTGCCAGCAGCCAAGACGGGACAGTATATAGCAATCAGCCCCAGCATTTT. Protein sequence: CASSQDGTVYSNQPQHF.

This chain uses TRBV27 with TRBJ2-1, with 9 bases identical to TRBD2. Germline lookup yields CDR1 MNHEY and CDR2 SMNVEV (reference sequence). The length of the CDR3 is 18 residues. V lost 8 bases to trimming and J lost 1 base; unmatched junction nucleotides: 15. The CDR3 spells CASGKRASGTDSYNEQFF. CDR3 in DNA: TGTGCCAGCGGAAAACGGGCTAGCGGGACTGATTCCTACAATGAGCAGTTCTTC.

J is TRBJ2-7 and V is TRBV7-8; 8 positions agree with TRBD1. CDR1 SGHVS and CDR2 FQNEAQ come from the germline V gene. V shed 5 bases and J 2 bases; nucleotides not matched to a gene: 8. This CDR3 has 15 residues. CDR3 DNA: TGTGCCAGCAGCCACTACAGGGGGGACACCTACGAGCAGTACTTC. This translates into CASSHYRGDTYEQYF.

This clone has a single count. This chain links TRBV7-9 with TRBJ1-3, with D tentatively TRBD1 (5 bases). V lost 1 base, J lost 4 bases, and 11 bases lay in between. Germline V gene lookup returns CDR1 SEHNR and CDR2 FQNEAQ (reference sequence). The length of the CDR3 is 15 residues. CDR3 nucleotides: TGTGCCAGCAGCTTAGTCCGGACATGGGGAAACACCATATATTTT. It specifies CASSLVRTWGNTIYF.

V gene TRBV27 combines with J gene TRBJ2-3; TRBD2 matches at 9 bases. V lost 6 bases to trimming and J lost 6 bases; unmatched junction nucleotides: 10. The CDR3 sequence is 15 residues long. Germline assignment: CDR1 MNHEY and CDR2 SMNVEV (reference sequence). The CDR3, as DNA: TGTGCCAGCAGGGAGTTAGCGGGAGCTGGGGATACGCAGTATTTT. This translates into CASRELAGAGDTQYF.

V usage is TRBV9 and J usage is TRBJ1-4; D call uncertain. The CDR3 totals 13 residues. Germline loops: CDR1 SGDLS, CDR2 YYNGEE. Trimming cost V 0 bases and J 14 bases, with 14 bases left between them. The CDR3 DNA follows: TGTGCCAGCAGCGTAGGACCCGGGAGGGCCCTGTTTTTT. Translation gives CASSVGPGRALFF.

The chain links TRBV27 to TRBJ2-3; no clear D. Germline V lookup: CDR1 MNHEY, CDR2 SMNVEV (reference sequence). Trimming took off 9 bases at V and 0 bases at J, with 10 bases between the two ends. CDR3 length equals 13 residues. The DNA for the CDR3 is TGTGCCAGTAGTATTATGAGCACAGATACGCAGTATTTT. Protein product: CASSIMSTDTQYF.

CDR3: CATTGQVDGYTF. DNA for the CDR3: TGTGCCACTACGGGACAGGTGGATGGCTACACCTTC. This chain links TRBV6-5 with TRBJ1-2; 8 positions match TRBD1. The germline CDR1 and CDR2 sequences are MNHEY and SVGAGI. This CDR3 region has 12 residues. Germline trimming cut 10 bases from V and 6 bases from J; bases unmatched to any gene: 7.

The chain couples TRBV5-4 to TRBJ2-7; D gene uncertain. V shed 3 bases and J shed 6 bases, with 13 bases lying between them. The CDR3 length is 13 residues. Germline V gene lookup returns CDR1 SGHNT and CDR2 YYREEE (reference sequence). The CDR3 region is CASSWPGSTEQYF. The CDR3 nucleotides read TGTGCCAGCAGCTGGCCCGGGTCTACCGAGCAGTACTTC.

This clone appeared a single time. CDR3 loop: CASRVSGYYNEQFF. The CDR3 nucleotides are TGTGCCAGCAGAGTTAGCGGATACTACAATGAGCAGTTCTTC. This chain links TRBV28 with TRBJ2-1; tentatively, D is TRBD2 (6 bases). CDR1 and CDR2 from the germline V gene are MDHEN and SYDVKM. Between the trimmed V and J ends, which lost 6 bases and 3 bases, there was a span of 12 bases. The CDR3 covers 14 residues.

V is TRBV5-4 and J is TRBJ2-7; 8 nucleotides align to TRBD2. In germline, CDR1 is SGHNT, CDR2 YYREEE (reference sequence). The CDR3 runs 14 residues. With 4 bases clipped from V and 2 bases from J, the junction kept 5 bases outside the gene matches. CDR3 loop: CASSGGGLPYEQYF. The CDR3 region has the DNA TGTGCCAGCAGCGGCGGGGGGCTTCCCTACGAGCAGTACTTC.

Here the CDR3 reads CATSLRGYGNEQFF. The CDR3, as DNA: TGTGCCACCAGCTTACGGGGGTACGGAAATGAGCAGTTCTTC. The chain recombines TRBV15 with TRBJ2-1, with a tentative D call TRBD2 (6 bases). The germline gives CDR1 LNHNV, CDR2 YYDKDF (reference sequence). V was clipped by 5 bases and J by 7 bases, with 15 bases between them. This CDR3 spans 14 amino acids.